Following are 20 T cell receptor beta chains from one sample sequenced in a study of OX40 agonist ivuxolimab in advanced cancers. Produced via immunoSEQ multiplex PCR; TCRdb's table is partial and in-frame only. The table has 40,000 to 50,000 clones, roughly nine tenths seen once. Sequencing was performed on CD4+ or CD8+ T cells sorted from blood, taken in a trial of the OX40 agonist ivuxolimab. The origin of the receptors is an adult with an advanced solid tumor such as melanoma, head and neck, liver or kidney cancer.

The J gene is TRBJ2-7, the V gene TRBV6-5, with no clear D. V was clipped by 0 bases and J by 3 bases, with 9 bases between them. Germline CDR1 reads MNHEY; CDR2 reads SVGAGI. CDR3 length equals 14 residues. CDR3 loop: CASSYSPQLYEQYV. The CDR3 DNA is TGTGCCAGCAGTTACTCACCCCAGCTCTACGAGCAGTACGTC.

V usage is TRBV6-5 and J usage is TRBJ2-1, with TRBD1 identical over 8 bases. Germline CDR1 MNHEY, CDR2 SVGAGI. This CDR3 is 14 amino acids long. After removal of 4 bases from V and 7 bases from J, the junction contained 6 bases not matched to a gene. The chain's CDR3 is CASSSLDRANEQFF. The CDR3 region has the DNA TGTGCCAGCAGTTCTTTGGACAGGGCAAATGAGCAGTTCTTC.

This chain joins TRBV6-6 and TRBJ1-1; no reliable D call. The CDR3 sequence is 13 residues long. The V end lost 2 bases, the J end lost 1 base, and 5 bases lay between the germline ends. Per germline, CDR1 MNHNY and CDR2 SVGAGI (reference sequence). The CDR3 here is CASSYTGNTEAFF. The CDR3 bases are TGTGCCAGCAGTTACACCGGGAACACTGAAGCTTTCTTT.

This clone was observed once. The V call is TRBV28, the J call TRBJ2-7, with 7 positions matching TRBD1. This CDR3 comprises 13 residues. V lost 3 bases and J lost 3; bases outside the gene matches: 2. CDR1 and CDR2 (germline): MDHEN, SYDVKM. In DNA form, the CDR3 reads TGTGCCAGCAGTTTGGGACAGAACTACGAGCAGTACTTC. Its protein product is CASSLGQNYEQYF.

The CDR3 DNA is TGTGCCAGCTCACTAGGAACAGCGATGAACACTGAAGCTTTCTTT. Protein: CASSLGTAMNTEAFF. This rearrangement joins TRBV18 to TRBJ1-1; D uncertain. There are 15 residues in the CDR3. V was shortened by 4 bases and J by 0 bases, with 12 bases between the two germline ends. CDR1 and CDR2 (germline): KGHSH, LQKENI.

The table lists this clone with a count of one. The rearrangement uses TRBV6-4 and TRBJ2-1; D tentatively reads TRBD1 or TRBD2 (6 bases each). Germline V gene lookup returns CDR1 MRHNA and CDR2 SNTAGT. The V end was cut by 1 base, the J end by 12 bases, with 31 bases between. The CDR3 covers 19 residues. The CDR3 spells CASSDLSGALQKHLQWQFF. The CDR3 DNA reads as TGTGCCAGCAGTGACTTGTCGGGGGCCCTCCAAAAACACCTACAATGGCAGTTCTTC.

The CDR3 DNA follows: TGTGCCAGCAGCTTGGAGGACAGGGTCGAGCAGTACGTC. The encoded protein is CASSLEDRVEQYV. The rearrangement joins TRBV5-4 to TRBJ2-7; 8 bases fit TRBD1. The trim removed 0 bases at V and 6 bases at J, leaving 2 bases unmatched. CDR1 and CDR2 from the germline V gene are SGHNT and YYREEE (reference sequence). The CDR3 loop spans 13 amino acids.

The J gene is TRBJ2-3, the V gene TRBV4-1; either TRBD1 or TRBD2 may supply D (5 bases each). V was trimmed by 3 bases and J by 4 bases, leaving 20 bases between them. Per the germline V gene, CDR1 is MGHRA and CDR2 is YSYEKL. This CDR3 has 17 amino acids. The CDR3 region is CASSQLPGPAGADTQYF. The CDR3 DNA reads TGCGCCAGCAGCCAGTTACCGGGGCCTGCTGGCGCAGATACGCAGTATTTT.

The rearrangement joins TRBV5-8 to TRBJ2-7; 10 nucleotides line up with TRBD1. This CDR3 has 14 amino acids. The V gene end was trimmed by 4 bases and the J gene end by 7 bases; junction bases not matched to a gene: 8. In germline, CDR1 is SGHTS, CDR2 YDEGEE. This CDR3 reads CASSERQGAWEQYV. CDR3 nucleotides: TGTGCCAGCAGCGAACGACAGGGGGCGTGGGAGCAGTACGTC.

The chain carries TRBV4-1 and TRBJ2-5, with 8 bases aligning to TRBD1. This CDR3 is built from 15 residues. Germline V gene data show CDR1 as MGHRA and CDR2 as YSYEKL. The ends lost 4 bases at V and 1 base at J; junction bases unmatched: 5. The DNA for the CDR3 is TGCGCCAGCAGCCTACGGACAGGGACCCAAGAGACCCAGTACTTC. Protein sequence: CASSLRTGTQETQYF.

The chain employs TRBV15 and TRBJ2-7; D remains ambiguous. Germline V lookup: CDR1 LNHNV, CDR2 YYDKDF (reference sequence). Deletions cut 1 base from V and 2 bases from J, with 9 bases between. The CDR3 contains 14 residues. The CDR3 region is CATSRGKGPYEQYF. CDR3 nucleotides: TGTGCCACCAGCAGAGGGAAGGGTCCCTACGAGCAGTACTTC.

The chain combines TRBV27 with TRBJ2-1; the match to TRBD2 covers 10 bases. Trimming took 0 bases from V and 14 from J; bases not matched to a gene: 10. The germline V gene encodes CDR1 MNHEY and CDR2 SMNVEV (reference sequence). The CDR3 is 15 amino acids. Written as DNA, the CDR3 is TGTGCCAGCAGTTTATCATCTGGTCTAGCGGGAGTGAAGTTCTTC. This encodes CASSLSSGLAGVKFF.

The V call is TRBV27, the J call TRBJ2-5; 11 bases line up with TRBD1. Germline V gene data show CDR1 as MNHEY and CDR2 as SMNVEV (reference sequence). V dropped 5 bases and J dropped 4; count of bases not matched to a gene: 9. The CDR3 contains 16 residues. The CDR3: CASSRPAGTGGETQYF. The CDR3, as DNA: TGTGCCAGCAGTCGCCCCGCAGGGACAGGGGGAGAGACCCAGTACTTC.

V and J are TRBV21-1 and TRBJ2-7; TRBD2 is the table's D call and was not checked against the DNA. TRBV21-1 constitutes a pseudogene. This CDR3 comprises 17 residues. This chain's CDR3 is CASSKGGERVELYEQYV. Written as DNA, the CDR3 is TGTGCCAGCAGCAAAGGGGGGGAGAGGGTAGAGCTCTACGAGCAGTACGTC.

The chain links TRBV7-6 to TRBJ2-1; 10 bases align to TRBD2. V was clipped by 10 bases and J by 8 bases; unmatched bases: 11. This CDR3 contains 14 residues. In germline, CDR1 is SGHVS, CDR2 FNYEAQ. DNA of the CDR3: TGTGCCACCTCCGGGACTAGCGAATATTATGAGCAGTTCTTC. This sequence encodes CATSGTSEYYEQFF.

The chain carries TRBV6-5 and TRBJ1-1; 7 bases align to TRBD1. V trimming: 2 bases; J trimming: 4 bases; junction bases outside the gene matches: 1. The CDR3 spans 13 residues. In germline, CDR1 is MNHEY, CDR2 SVGAGI. In DNA, the CDR3 is TGTGCCAGCAGTTACACAGGGGCCACTGAAGCTTTCTTT. It translates to CASSYTGATEAFF.

The rearrangement links TRBV27 to TRBJ2-2; a weak D match, TRBD2 (7 bases). Between the trimmed V and J ends, which lost 2 bases and 4 bases, there was a span of 14 bases. The CDR3 contains 16 residues. The germline gives CDR1 MNHEY, CDR2 SMNVEV (reference sequence). This chain's CDR3 is CASSLGGGGTTGELFF. CDR3 DNA sequence: TGTGCCAGCAGTTTAGGGGGCGGGGGCACCACCGGGGAGCTGTTTTTT.

The V call is TRBV28, the J call TRBJ2-7; D may be TRBD2 (5 bases). This CDR3 spans 11 amino acids. V was pared by 3 bases and J by 5 bases, with 5 bases between. The V gene's germline CDR1 is MDHEN and CDR2 SYDVKM. CDR3 region: CASSFGNEQYF. In DNA, the CDR3 is TGTGCCAGCAGTTTCGGGAACGAGCAGTACTTC.

This clone was observed once. J is TRBJ2-3 and V is TRBV2; 7 bases line up with TRBD2. The CDR3 loop spans 15 amino acids. Per the germline V gene, CDR1 is SNHLY and CDR2 is FYNNEI. V lost 9 bases and J lost 3; bases outside the gene matches: 12. The CDR3 reads CARQVGLVVTDTQYF. CDR3 sequence (DNA): TGTGCCAGACAGGTCGGACTAGTTGTTACAGATACGCAGTATTTT.

The chain is built from TRBV27 and TRBJ2-5, with 7 positions matching TRBD1. CDR1 and CDR2 (germline): MNHEY, SMNVEV (reference sequence). The CDR3 has 14 residues. After removal of 5 bases from V and 5 bases from J, the junction contained 8 bases not matched to a gene. The CDR3 nucleotides read TGTGCCAGCAGTCCCTGGACAGGACGGGAGACCCAGTACTTC. It is translated as CASSPWTGRETQYF.